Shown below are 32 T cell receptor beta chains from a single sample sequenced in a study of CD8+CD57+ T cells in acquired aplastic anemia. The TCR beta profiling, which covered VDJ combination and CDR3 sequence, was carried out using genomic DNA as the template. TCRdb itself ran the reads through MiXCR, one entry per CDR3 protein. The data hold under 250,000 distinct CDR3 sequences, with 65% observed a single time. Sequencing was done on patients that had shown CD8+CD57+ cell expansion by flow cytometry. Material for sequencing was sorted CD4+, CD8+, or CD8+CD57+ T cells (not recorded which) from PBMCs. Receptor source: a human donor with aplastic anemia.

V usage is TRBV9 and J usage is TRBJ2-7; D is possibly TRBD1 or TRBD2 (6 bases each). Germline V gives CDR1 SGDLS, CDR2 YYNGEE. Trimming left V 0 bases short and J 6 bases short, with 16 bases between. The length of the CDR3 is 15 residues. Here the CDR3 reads CASSVAGAPGGEQYF. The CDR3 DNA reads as TGTGCCAGCAGCGTAGCGGGGGCGCCTGGGGGCGAGCAGTACTTC. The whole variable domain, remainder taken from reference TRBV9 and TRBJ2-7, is DSGVTQTPKHLITATGQRVTLRCSPRSGDLSVYWYQQSLDQGLQFLIQYYNGEERAKGNILERFSAQQFPDLHSELNLSSLELGDSALYFCASSVAGAPGGEQYFGPGTRLTVT.

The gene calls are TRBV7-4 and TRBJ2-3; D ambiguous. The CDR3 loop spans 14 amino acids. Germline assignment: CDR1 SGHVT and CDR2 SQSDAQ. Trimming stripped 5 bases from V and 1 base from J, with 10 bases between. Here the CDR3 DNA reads TGTGCCAGCAGCCCCCGGATAGGCACAGATACGCAGTATTTT. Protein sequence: CASSPRIGTDTQYF.

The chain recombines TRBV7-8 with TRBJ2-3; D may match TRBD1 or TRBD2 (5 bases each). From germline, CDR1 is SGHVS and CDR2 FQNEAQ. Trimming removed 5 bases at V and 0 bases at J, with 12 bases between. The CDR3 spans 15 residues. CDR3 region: CASSVWDPSTDTQYF. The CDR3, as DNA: TGTGCCAGCAGCGTCTGGGACCCGAGCACAGATACGCAGTATTTT.

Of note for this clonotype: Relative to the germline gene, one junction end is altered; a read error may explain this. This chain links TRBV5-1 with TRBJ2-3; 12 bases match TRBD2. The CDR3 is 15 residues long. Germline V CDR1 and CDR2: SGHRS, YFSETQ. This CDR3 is CASSLAGGGTDTQYF. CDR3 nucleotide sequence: TGTGCCAGCAGTCTAGCGGGAGGGGGCACAGATACGCAGTATTTT.

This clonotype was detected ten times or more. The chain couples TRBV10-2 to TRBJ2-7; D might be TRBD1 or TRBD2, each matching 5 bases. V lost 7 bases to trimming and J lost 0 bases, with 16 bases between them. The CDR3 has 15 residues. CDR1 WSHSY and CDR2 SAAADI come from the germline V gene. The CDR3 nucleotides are TGCGCCAGCACCTCGTCCCCAGGGAGCTCCTACGAGCAGTACTTC. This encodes CASTSSPGSSYEQYF.

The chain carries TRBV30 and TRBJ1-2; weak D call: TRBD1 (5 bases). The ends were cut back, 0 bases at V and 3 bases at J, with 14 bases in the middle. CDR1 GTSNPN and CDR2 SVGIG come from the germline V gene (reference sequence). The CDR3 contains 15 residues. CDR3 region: CAWSVQDIDYYGYTF. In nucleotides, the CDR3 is TGTGCCTGGAGTGTACAGGACATCGATTACTATGGCTACACCTTC.

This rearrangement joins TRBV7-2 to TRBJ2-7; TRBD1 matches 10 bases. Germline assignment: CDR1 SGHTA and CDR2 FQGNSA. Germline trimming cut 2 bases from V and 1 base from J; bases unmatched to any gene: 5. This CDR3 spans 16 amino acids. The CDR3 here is CASSLRQGALSYEQYF. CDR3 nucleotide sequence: TGTGCCAGCAGCTTACGACAGGGGGCGCTTTCCTACGAGCAGTACTTC.

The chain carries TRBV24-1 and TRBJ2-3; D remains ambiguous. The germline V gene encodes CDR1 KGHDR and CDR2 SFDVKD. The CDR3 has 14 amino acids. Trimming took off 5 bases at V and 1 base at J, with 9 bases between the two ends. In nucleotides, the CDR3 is TGTGCCACCAGTGTTTCTCAGGGCACAGATACGCAGTATTTT. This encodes CATSVSQGTDTQYF.

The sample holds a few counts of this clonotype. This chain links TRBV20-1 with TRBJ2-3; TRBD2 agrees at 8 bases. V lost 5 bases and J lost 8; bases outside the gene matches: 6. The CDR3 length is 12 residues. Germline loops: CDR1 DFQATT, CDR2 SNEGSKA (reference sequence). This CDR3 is CSASLADFTQYF. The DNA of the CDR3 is TGCAGTGCTTCACTAGCGGATTTTACGCAGTATTTT.

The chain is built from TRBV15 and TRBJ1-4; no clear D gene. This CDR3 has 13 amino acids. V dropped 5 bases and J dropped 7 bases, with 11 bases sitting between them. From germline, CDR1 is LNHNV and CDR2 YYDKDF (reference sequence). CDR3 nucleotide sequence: TGTGCCACCAGCCCCTCACTGGGTGAAAAACTGTTTTTT. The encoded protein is CATSPSLGEKLFF.

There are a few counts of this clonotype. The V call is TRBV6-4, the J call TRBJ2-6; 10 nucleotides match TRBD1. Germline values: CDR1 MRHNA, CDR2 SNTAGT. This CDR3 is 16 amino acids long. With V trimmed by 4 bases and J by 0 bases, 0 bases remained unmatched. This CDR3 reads CASSGTGGSGANVLTF. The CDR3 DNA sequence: TGTGCCAGCAGTGGGACAGGGGGCTCTGGGGCCAACGTCCTGACTTTC.

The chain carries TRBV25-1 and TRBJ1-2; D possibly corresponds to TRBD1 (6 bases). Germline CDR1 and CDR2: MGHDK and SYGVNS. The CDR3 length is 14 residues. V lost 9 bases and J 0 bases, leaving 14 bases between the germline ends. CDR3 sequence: CASEGDTTNYGYTF. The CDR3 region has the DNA TGTGCCAGTGAGGGGGACACTACTAACTATGGCTACACCTTC.

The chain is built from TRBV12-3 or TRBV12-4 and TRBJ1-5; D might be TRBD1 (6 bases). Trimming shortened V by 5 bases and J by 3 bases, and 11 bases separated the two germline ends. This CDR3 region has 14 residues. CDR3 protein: CASSRTDHNQPQHF. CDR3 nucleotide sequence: TGTGCCAGCAGTCGGACAGACCACAATCAGCCCCAGCATTTT.

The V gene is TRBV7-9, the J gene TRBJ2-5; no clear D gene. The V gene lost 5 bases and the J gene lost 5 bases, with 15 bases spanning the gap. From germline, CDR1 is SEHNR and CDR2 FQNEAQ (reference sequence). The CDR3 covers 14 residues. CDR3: CASSPQRGSETQYF. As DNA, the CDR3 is TGTGCCAGCAGCCCCCAAAGAGGTTCGGAGACCCAGTACTTC. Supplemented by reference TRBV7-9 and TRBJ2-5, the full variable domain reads DTGVSQNPRHKITKRGQNVTFRCDPISEHNRLYWYRQTLGQGPEFLTYFQNEAQLEKSRLLSDRFSAERPKGSFSTLEIQRTEQGDSAMYLCASSPQRGSETQYFGPGTRLLVL.

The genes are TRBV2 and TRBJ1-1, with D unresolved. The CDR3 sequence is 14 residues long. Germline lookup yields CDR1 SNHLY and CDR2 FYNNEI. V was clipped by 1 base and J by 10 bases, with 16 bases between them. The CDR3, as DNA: TGTGCCAGCAGTGAAGGTCGGGGAGCCGGAGGAGCTTTCTTT. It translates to CASSEGRGAGGAFF.

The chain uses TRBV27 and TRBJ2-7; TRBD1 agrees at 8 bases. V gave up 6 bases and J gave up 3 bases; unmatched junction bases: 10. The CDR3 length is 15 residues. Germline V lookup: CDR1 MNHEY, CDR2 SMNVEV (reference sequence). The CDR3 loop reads CASSRAPGQVYEQYF. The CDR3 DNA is TGTGCCAGCAGCCGTGCTCCGGGACAGGTCTACGAGCAGTACTTC.

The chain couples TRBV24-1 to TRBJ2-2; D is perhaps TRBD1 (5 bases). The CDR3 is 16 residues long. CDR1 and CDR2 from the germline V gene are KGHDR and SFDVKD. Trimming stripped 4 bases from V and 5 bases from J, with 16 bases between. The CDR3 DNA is TGTGCCACCAGTGACCAATCAGGGTCACGAACCGGGGAGCTGTTTTTT. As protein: CATSDQSGSRTGELFF.

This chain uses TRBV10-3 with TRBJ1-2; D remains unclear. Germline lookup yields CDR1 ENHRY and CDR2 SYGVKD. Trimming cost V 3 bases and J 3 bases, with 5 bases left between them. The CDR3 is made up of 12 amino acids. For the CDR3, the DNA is TGTGCCATCAGTGAAGTGGACTATGGCTACACCTTC. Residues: CAISEVDYGYTF.

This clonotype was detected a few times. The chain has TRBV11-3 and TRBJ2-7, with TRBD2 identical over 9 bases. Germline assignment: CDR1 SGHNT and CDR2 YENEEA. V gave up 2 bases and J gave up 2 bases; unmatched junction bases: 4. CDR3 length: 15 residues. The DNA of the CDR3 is TGTGCCAGCAGCTTACTGGCGGGAGGGCCCTACGAGCAGTACTTC. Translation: CASSLLAGGPYEQYF.

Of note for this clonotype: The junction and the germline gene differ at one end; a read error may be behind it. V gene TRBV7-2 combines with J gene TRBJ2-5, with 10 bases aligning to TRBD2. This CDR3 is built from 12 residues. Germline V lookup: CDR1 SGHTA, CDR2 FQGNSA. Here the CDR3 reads CASSFLAGVGFF. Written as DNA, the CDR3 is TGTGCCAGCAGCTTCCTAGCGGGAGTTGGGTTCTTC. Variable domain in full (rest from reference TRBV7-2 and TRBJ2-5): GAGVSQSPSNKVTEKGKDVELRCDPISGHTALYWYRQSLGQGLEFLIYFQGNSAPDKSGLPSDRFSAERTGGSVSTLTIQRTQQEDSAVYLCASSFLAGVGFFGPGTRLLVL.

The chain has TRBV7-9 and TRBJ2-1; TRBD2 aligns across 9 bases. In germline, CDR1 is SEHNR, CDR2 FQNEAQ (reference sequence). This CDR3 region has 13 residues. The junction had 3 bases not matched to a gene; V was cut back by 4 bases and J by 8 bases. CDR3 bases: TGTGCCAGCAGCTCGGGACTAGCCGATGAGCAGTTCTTC. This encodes CASSSGLADEQFF.

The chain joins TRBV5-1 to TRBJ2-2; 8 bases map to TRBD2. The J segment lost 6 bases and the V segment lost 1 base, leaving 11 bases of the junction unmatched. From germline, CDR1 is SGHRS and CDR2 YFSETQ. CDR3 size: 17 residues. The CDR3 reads CASSLLTAGGPSGELFF. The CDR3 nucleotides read TGCGCCAGCAGCTTGCTGACGGCGGGAGGTCCCTCCGGGGAGCTGTTTTTT.

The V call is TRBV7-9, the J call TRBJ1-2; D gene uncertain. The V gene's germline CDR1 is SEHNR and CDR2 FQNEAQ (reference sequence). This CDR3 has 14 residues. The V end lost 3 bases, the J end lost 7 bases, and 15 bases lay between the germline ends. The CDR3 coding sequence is TGTGCCAGCAGCTTTGTTAAGGACGTGTCTGGCTACACCTTC. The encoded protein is CASSFVKDVSGYTF.

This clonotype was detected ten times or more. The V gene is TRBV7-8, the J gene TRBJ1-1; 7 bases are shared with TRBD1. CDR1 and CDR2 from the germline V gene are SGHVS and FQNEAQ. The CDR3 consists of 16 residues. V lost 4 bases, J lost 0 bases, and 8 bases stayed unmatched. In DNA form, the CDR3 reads TGTGCCAGCAGCTCACGGGGGGACAGCTTGAACACTGAAGCTTTCTTT. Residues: CASSSRGDSLNTEAFF.

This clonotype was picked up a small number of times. CDR3 in DNA: TGCAGTGCTAGACAAGCGGCAAACCAAGAGACCCAGTACTTC. Translation: CSARQAANQETQYF. V is TRBV20-1 and J is TRBJ2-5, with a tentative D call TRBD2 (5 bases). The germline CDR1 and CDR2 sequences are DFQATT and SNEGSKA (reference sequence). This CDR3 region has 14 residues. The V end was cut by 2 bases, the J end by 0 bases, with 10 bases between.

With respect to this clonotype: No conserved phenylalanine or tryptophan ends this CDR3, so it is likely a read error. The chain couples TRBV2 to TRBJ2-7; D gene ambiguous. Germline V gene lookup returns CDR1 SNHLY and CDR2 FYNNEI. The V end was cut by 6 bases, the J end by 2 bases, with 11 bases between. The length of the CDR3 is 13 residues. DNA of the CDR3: TGTGCCAGCAGCGAGTCGGTCACCTACGAGCAGTACCTC. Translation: CASSESVTYEQYL.

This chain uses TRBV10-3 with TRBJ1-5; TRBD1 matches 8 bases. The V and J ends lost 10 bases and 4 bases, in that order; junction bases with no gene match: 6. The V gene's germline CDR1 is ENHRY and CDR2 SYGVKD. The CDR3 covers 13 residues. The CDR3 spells CASAGGPNQPQHF. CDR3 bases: TGTGCCAGTGCAGGGGGCCCTAATCAGCCCCAGCATTTT.

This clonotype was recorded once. The chain's CDR3 is CASSQYGSNQPQHF. CDR3 coding DNA: TGTGCCAGCAGCCAATATGGTAGCAATCAGCCCCAGCATTTT. The chain joins TRBV7-9 to TRBJ1-5; D remains unclear. The CDR3 runs to 14 residues. V gave up 5 bases and J gave up 0 bases, with 8 bases separating them. The germline V gene has CDR1 SEHNR and CDR2 FQNEAQ (reference sequence).

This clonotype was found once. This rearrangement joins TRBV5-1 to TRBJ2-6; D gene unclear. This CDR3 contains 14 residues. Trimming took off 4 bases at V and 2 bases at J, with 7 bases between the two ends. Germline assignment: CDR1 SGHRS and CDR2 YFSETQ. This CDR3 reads CASSPTAGANVLTF. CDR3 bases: TGCGCCAGCAGCCCAACGGCTGGGGCCAACGTCCTGACTTTC.

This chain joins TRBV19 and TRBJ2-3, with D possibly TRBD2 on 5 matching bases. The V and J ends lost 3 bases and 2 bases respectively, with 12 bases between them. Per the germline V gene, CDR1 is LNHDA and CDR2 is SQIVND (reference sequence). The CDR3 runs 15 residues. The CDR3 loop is CASSMYPGDTDTQYF. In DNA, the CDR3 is TGTGCCAGTAGTATGTACCCCGGGGACACAGATACGCAGTATTTT.

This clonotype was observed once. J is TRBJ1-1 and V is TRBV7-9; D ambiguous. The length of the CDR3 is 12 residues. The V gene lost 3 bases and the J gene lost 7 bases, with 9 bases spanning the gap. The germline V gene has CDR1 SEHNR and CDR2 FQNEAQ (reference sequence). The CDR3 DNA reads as TGTGCCAGCAGCTTCGGCGGGATTGAAGCTTTCTTT. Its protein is CASSFGGIEAFF.

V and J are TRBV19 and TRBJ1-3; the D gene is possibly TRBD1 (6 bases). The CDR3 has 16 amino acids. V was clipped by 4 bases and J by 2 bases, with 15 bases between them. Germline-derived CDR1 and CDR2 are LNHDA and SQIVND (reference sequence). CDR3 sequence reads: CASSSQTGTTGNTIYF. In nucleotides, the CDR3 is TGTGCCAGTAGTAGCCAGACCGGGACAACTGGAAACACCATATATTTT.